One sample yielded the 10 T cell receptor beta chains listed below, sequenced in a study of tumor-infiltrating lymphocytes in primary liver carcinoma. Researchers drew blood RNA from unsorted whole blood and extracted germline DNA as well. Starting from around 510 ng of total RNA, TCR beta cDNA was produced with a primer in the constant region. Employing slightly modified ARM-PCR, three nested multiplex PCR rounds were run, and these gave rise to the TCR beta libraries. TRBV1-TRBV30 forward primers paired with a C-beta reverse primer drove the first two PCR rounds, roughly 9 cycles each. In TCRdb, the multiplex PCR reads were re-called with MiXCR into one record per CDR3 protein. The data hold fewer than 400,000 distinct CDR3 sequences, with 65% observed a single time. Sequenced input: peripheral blood. The receptors originated from a man aged 35-49 years with primary liver carcinoma and hepatitis B virus infection.

The chain uses TRBV5-1 and TRBJ2-3, with 9 nucleotides matching TRBD2. V gave up 2 bases and J gave up 1 base; unmatched junction bases: 8. Germline loops: CDR1 SGHRS, CDR2 YFSETQ. CDR3 length: 17 residues. The CDR3 loop reads CASSFLAGGPGTDTQYF. For the CDR3, the DNA is TGCGCCAGCAGCTTCTTGGCGGGAGGGCCAGGCACAGATACGCAGTATTTT.

A note on this clonotype: Compared with germline, one end of the junction differs, possibly owing to a read error. The chain joins TRBV29-1 to TRBJ2-5; D might be TRBD2 (5 bases). This CDR3 region has 12 residues. Germline assignment: CDR1 SQVTM and CDR2 ANQGSEA. CDR3 sequence reads: CSAAAEWETQYF. The DNA for the CDR3 is TGCAGCGCTGCCGCAGAGTGGGAGACACAGTACTTC.

This rearrangement joins TRBV30 to TRBJ2-1; 10 positions agree with TRBD2. Germline CDR1 GTSNPN, CDR2 SVGIG (reference sequence). The CDR3 runs 17 residues. The ends lost 2 bases at V and 6 bases at J; junction bases unmatched: 13. This CDR3 reads CAWSTRQAGGPGNEQFF. DNA of the CDR3: TGTGCCTGGAGTACCCGTCAAGCGGGAGGGCCGGGCAATGAGCAGTTCTTC.

This chain joins TRBV5-1 and TRBJ2-2; perhaps TRBD2 as D (5 bases). CDR1 is SGHRS and CDR2 is YFSETQ in the germline V gene. The V end lost 2 bases, the J end lost 1 base, and 6 bases lay between the germline ends. The CDR3 covers 14 residues. The CDR3: CASSLEGNTGELFF. For the CDR3, the DNA is TGCGCCAGCAGCTTAGAGGGGAACACCGGGGAGCTGTTTTTT.

With regard to this clonotype: A read error may produce the germline difference seen at one junction end. This chain joins TRBV6-2 or TRBV6-3 and TRBJ2-3; D unresolved. There are 17 residues in the CDR3. Germline CDR1 MNHEY, CDR2 SVGEGT. The CDR3 nucleotides are TGTGCCAGTAGTTGCTCGAGTAGCAGTGCTAGCACAGATACGCAGTATTTT. Translation gives CASSCSSSSASTDTQYF.

As concerns this clonotype: A much larger clone differs from this one at a single base, so this may be a read error. The chain recombines TRBV7-8 with TRBJ2-1, with TRBD2 identical over 9 bases. Looked up from germline, CDR1 is SGHVS and CDR2 is FQNEAQ. CDR3 length: 15 amino acids. This CDR3 reads CVSSFSGSSYNEQFF. The CDR3 region has the DNA TGTGTCAGCAGTTTTAGCGGGAGCTCCTACAATGAGCAGTTCTTC.

On this clonotype itself: An end of the junction differs from the germline gene, which may be a read error. CDR3: CSAPTGNSYKQYF. The DNA of the CDR3 is TGCAGTGCCCCGACAGGGAACTCCTACAAGCAGTACTTC. The rearrangement joins TRBV20-1 to TRBJ2-7, with TRBD1 identical over 7 bases. CDR3 length: 13 residues. The germline gives CDR1 DFQATT, CDR2 SNEGSKA (reference sequence).

In this sample, this clonotype turned up many times. The chain employs TRBV29-1 and TRBJ1-2; D unresolved. Germline V lookup: CDR1 SQVTM, CDR2 ANQGSEA. The germline V and J ends were trimmed by 1 base and 3 bases, with 9 bases remaining between them. This CDR3 contains 13 residues. The CDR3 nucleotides read TGCAGCGTTGAAGGCTACAGCTACTATGGCTACACCTTC. Protein: CSVEGYSYYGYTF.

This clonotype was observed many times. The chain couples TRBV29-1 to TRBJ2-5; D is unclear. The CDR3 is 12 residues long. The V gene lost 4 bases and the J gene lost 0 bases, with 6 bases spanning the gap. Germline V gives CDR1 SQVTM, CDR2 ANQGSEA. The CDR3 DNA reads as TGCAGCGTTGGGTCGTACCAAGAGACCCAGTACTTC. This sequence encodes CSVGSYQETQYF.

Comment on this clonotype: A much larger clone differs by one base, so this may be a read error. The V call is TRBV7-8, the J call TRBJ2-5; 12 bases are a match to TRBD2. The CDR3 is made up of 16 amino acids. Germline V gives CDR1 SGHVS, CDR2 FQNEAQ. The trim removed 3 bases at V and 9 bases at J, leaving 11 bases unmatched. The CDR3 loop reads CASSFLAGGPREAQYF. CDR3 nucleotide sequence: TGTGCCAGCAGCTTCCTAGCGGGAGGGCCGAGGGAGGCCCAGTACTTC.